This passage covers 30 T cell receptor beta chains from one sample sequenced in a study of blood T cell repertoires in COVID-19. Generated by immunoSEQ multiplex PCR, the TCRdb table keeps only in-frame clones and is missing some. The sample lists approximately 200,000 clones; under 90% were seen once. The sample was peripheral blood. The source is a woman of 80 years or more with COVID-19, enrolled during active disease.

V usage is TRBV5-1 and J usage is TRBJ2-1; 7 nucleotides align to TRBD2. Unmatched junction bases numbered 2, after V lost 0 bases and J lost 5 bases. The CDR3 has 14 amino acids. In germline, CDR1 is SGHRS, CDR2 YFSETQ. CDR3 residues: CASSLGTSDNEQFF. The CDR3, as DNA: TGCGCCAGCAGCTTGGGGACTAGTGACAATGAGCAGTTCTTC.

The V and J genes are TRBV12-3 or TRBV12-4 and TRBJ1-2, with no clear D. The CDR3 sequence is 12 residues long. The V end lost 7 bases, the J end lost 8 bases, and 14 bases lay between the germline ends. The DNA for the CDR3 is TGTGCCAGCACCCTAGGCGGCCCAGGCTACACCTTC. Its protein product is CASTLGGPGYTF.

The J gene is TRBJ2-1, the V gene TRBV18; TRBD2 agrees at 16 bases. The CDR3 spans 16 residues. The germline V gene encodes CDR1 KGHSH and CDR2 LQKENI. V shed 3 bases, J shed 6 bases, and the junction held 2 bases outside the gene matches. CDR3 nucleotide sequence: TGTGCCAGCTCACCGGGACTAGCGGGAGGGGGCAATGAGCAGTTCTTC. Amino acid sequence: CASSPGLAGGGNEQFF.

Comment on this clone: Within the sample, other DNA sequences also encode this same CDR3. This chain connects TRBV5-1 to TRBJ1-1; no definite D call. V was cut by 4 bases and J by 2 bases, with 9 bases left in between. This CDR3 comprises 13 residues. Germline CDR1 and CDR2: SGHRS and YFSETQ. CDR3 in amino acids: CASSNGLNTEAFF. The CDR3 coding sequence is TGCGCCAGCAGCAACGGACTCAACACTGAAGCTTTCTTT.

The chain recombines TRBV6-6 with TRBJ1-1; the D gene is possibly TRBD1 (5 bases). The CDR3 extends over 14 amino acids. V gave up 2 bases and J gave up 4 bases, with 11 bases separating them. Germline CDR1 and CDR2: MNHNY and SVGAGI (reference sequence). The CDR3 spells CASSYGQGSTEAFF. The CDR3 nucleotides are TGTGCCAGCAGTTACGGGCAGGGAAGCACTGAAGCTTTCTTT.

In this sample, this clone turned up a few times. V usage is TRBV3-1 (or the pseudogene TRBV3-2) and J usage is TRBJ1-3, with 8 bases lining up with TRBD1. J was trimmed by 8 bases and V by 7 bases; bases with no gene match: 7. Germline V gene data show CDR1 as LGHDT and CDR2 as YNNKEL (reference sequence). CDR3 length equals 13 residues. For the CDR3, the DNA is TGTGCCAGCACGGACAGGGTAGAGGACACCATATATTTT. Residues: CASTDRVEDTIYF.

The rearrangement joins TRBV11-2 to TRBJ1-2; D not certain. The germline V and J ends were trimmed by 6 bases and 7 bases, with 12 bases remaining between them. The CDR3 is 12 residues long. The germline V gene encodes CDR1 SGHAT and CDR2 FQNNGV. This CDR3 reads CASRKVRSGYTF. The CDR3 DNA is TGTGCCAGCAGAAAAGTCAGGTCTGGCTACACCTTC. The full variable domain, in which reference TRBV11-2 and TRBJ1-2 provide the parts outside the CDR3, is EAGVAQSPRYKIIEKRQSVAFWCNPISGHATLYWYQQILGQGPKLLIQFQNNGVVDDSQLPKDRFSAERLKGVDSTLKIQPAKLEDSAVYLCASRKVRSGYTFGSGTRLTVV.

The gene calls are TRBV5-4 and TRBJ2-1; 10 bases map to TRBD2. The CDR3 runs 14 residues. Trimming cost V 4 bases and J 9 bases; bases outside gene matches: 7. The V gene's germline CDR1 is SGHNT and CDR2 YYREEE (reference sequence). CDR3 DNA: TGTGCCAGCAGCAAAAGCGGGGGGGCCAGTGAGCAGTTCTTC. It is translated as CASSKSGGASEQFF. Variable domain in full (rest from reference TRBV5-4 and TRBJ2-1): ETGVTQSPTHLIKTRGQQVTLRCSSQSGHNTVSWYQQALGQGPQFIFQYYREEENGRGNFPPRFSGLQFPNYSSELNVNALELDDSALYLCASSKSGGASEQFFGPGTRLTVL.

This clone has only one observation. The genes are TRBV4-1 and TRBJ2-5, with TRBD2 matching 8 bases. The V gene end was trimmed by 3 bases and the J gene end by 3 bases; junction bases not matched to a gene: 9. This CDR3 has 16 amino acids. Germline CDR1 and CDR2: MGHRA and YSYEKL. DNA for the CDR3: TGCGCCAGCAGCCATATCGGGGGGGCTTGGAAAGAGACCCAGTACTTC. Its protein product is CASSHIGGAWKETQYF.

This clone was counted a single time. The CDR3 DNA sequence: TGCGCCAGCAGCCAAGGGACTACTCAAGGTGGCTACACCTTC. Protein product: CASSQGTTQGGYTF. This chain connects TRBV4-1 to TRBJ1-2; D is uncertain. V was trimmed by 1 base and J by 7 bases, leaving 13 bases between them. CDR1 is MGHRA, CDR2 YSYEKL, per germline. This CDR3 contains 14 residues.

This chain joins TRBV5-5 and TRBJ1-1; 9 nucleotides agree with TRBD1. Germline lookup yields CDR1 SGHKS and CDR2 YYEKEE (reference sequence). The CDR3 length is 14 residues. Trimming cost V 3 bases and J 4 bases; bases outside gene matches: 4. The CDR3 is CASSWKDRGTEAFF. DNA for the CDR3: TGTGCCAGCAGCTGGAAGGACAGGGGCACTGAAGCTTTCTTT.

V and J are TRBV5-6 and TRBJ1-3; D not certain. In germline, CDR1 is SGHDT, CDR2 YYEEEE. This CDR3 spans 19 amino acids. Trimming cost V 4 bases and J 0 bases, with 23 bases left between them. The DNA for the CDR3 is TGTGCCAGCAGCCCCTTGCAGGATCATTTGGGTCGCTCTGGAAACACCATATATTTT. Its translation is CASSPLQDHLGRSGNTIYF.

The V gene is TRBV10-3, the J gene TRBJ2-7; 7 bases are shared with TRBD2. The V segment lost 8 bases and the J segment 0 bases; nucleotides outside the gene matches: 7. Germline V CDR1 and CDR2: ENHRY, SYGVKD. This CDR3 comprises 14 residues. The CDR3 DNA reads as TGTGCCATCCGCTGGGGCGGGAGCTCCTACGAGCAGTACTTC. Residues: CAIRWGGSSYEQYF.

The chain recombines TRBV3-1 (or the pseudogene TRBV3-2) with TRBJ1-5, with unresolved D. CDR3 length: 13 amino acids. V lost 0 bases, J lost 5 bases, and 5 bases lay in between. The V gene's germline CDR1 is LGHDT and CDR2 YNNKEL (reference sequence). CDR3 in DNA: TGTGCCAGCAGCCAAGAGGCGGATCAGCCCCAGCATTTT. Translating gives CASSQEADQPQHF.

The chain uses TRBV4-1 and TRBJ1-6, with 7 bases fitting TRBD1. V was pared by 1 base and J by 3 bases, with 3 bases of the junction left unmatched. CDR1 and CDR2 from the germline V gene are MGHRA and YSYEKL. CDR3 length: 16 amino acids. The CDR3 DNA reads TGCGCCAGCAGCCAAGCCCGGGACAGCTATAATTCACCCCTCCACTTT. The encoded protein is CASSQARDSYNSPLHF.

J is TRBJ2-1 and V is TRBV5-4; 7 nucleotides align to TRBD2. Germline-derived CDR1 and CDR2 are SGHNT and YYREEE (reference sequence). The junction had 2 bases not matched to a gene; V was cut back by 3 bases and J by 5 bases. This CDR3 has 13 residues. In nucleotides, the CDR3 is TGTGCCAGCAGCTCGGGACTAAACAATGAGCAGTTCTTC. Its translation is CASSSGLNNEQFF.

The rearrangement joins TRBV5-1 to TRBJ2-5; TRBD1 agrees at 10 bases. V lost 0 bases to trimming and J lost 3 bases; unmatched junction nucleotides: 2. Germline V gives CDR1 SGHRS, CDR2 YFSETQ. The CDR3 loop spans 15 amino acids. CDR3 nucleotides: TGCGCCAGCAGCTTGGAAGGGACAGGGGAAGAGACCCAGTACTTC. This sequence encodes CASSLEGTGEETQYF. Complete variable domain (other parts from reference TRBV5-1 and TRBJ2-5): KAGVTQTPRYLIKTRGQQVTLSCSPISGHRSVSWYQQTPGQGLQFLFEYFSETQRNKGNFPGRFSGRQFSNSRSEMNVSTLELGDSALYLCASSLEGTGEETQYFGPGTRLLVL.

The rearrangement joins TRBV19 to TRBJ2-7; TRBD1 agrees at 8 bases. The CDR3 extends over 15 amino acids. Unmatched junction bases numbered 6, after V lost 4 bases and J lost 1 base. In germline, CDR1 is LNHDA, CDR2 SQIVND (reference sequence). In DNA form, the CDR3 reads TGTGCCAGTAGTAGACAGGGGTTAACTTCCTACGAGCAGTACTTC. It specifies CASSRQGLTSYEQYF.

This chain links TRBV11-2 with TRBJ2-2; perhaps TRBD2 as D (5 bases). With 3 bases removed from V and 7 bases from J, the gap between germline ends came to 18 bases. CDR3 length: 16 amino acids. CDR1 is SGHAT and CDR2 is FQNNGV in the germline V gene. CDR3 sequence reads: CASSLVGTIGIGELFF. Written as DNA, the CDR3 is TGTGCCAGCAGCTTGGTAGGCACGATCGGGATCGGGGAGCTGTTTTTT.

The chain joins TRBV5-5 to TRBJ1-6, with no clear D. Germline V gives CDR1 SGHKS, CDR2 YYEKEE (reference sequence). V lost 1 base, J lost 10 bases, and 12 bases lay in between. The CDR3 extends over 14 amino acids. CDR3 sequence (DNA): TGTGCCAGCAGCTTGCGCGGGTTACACTCACCCCTCCACTTT. Translating it yields CASSLRGLHSPLHF.

The V gene is TRBV3-1 (or the pseudogene TRBV3-2), the J gene TRBJ1-2; 7 bases fit TRBD1. The J segment lost 7 bases and the V segment lost 0 bases, leaving 11 bases of the junction unmatched. This CDR3 spans 16 amino acids. The germline V gene has CDR1 LGHDT and CDR2 YNNKEL (reference sequence). Here the CDR3 reads CASSQEGLGRGSGYTF. CDR3 sequence (DNA): TGTGCCAGCAGCCAAGAAGGACTGGGCAGGGGGTCTGGCTACACCTTC.

The V and J genes are TRBV6-5 and TRBJ1-5, with no clear D. Germline values: CDR1 MNHEY, CDR2 SVGAGI. The V and J ends lost 6 bases and 0 bases respectively, with 9 bases between them. This CDR3 is 14 amino acids long. In DNA, the CDR3 is TGTGCCAGCAGGGGTGGGAGTAGCAATCAGCCCCAGCATTTT. It specifies CASRGGSSNQPQHF.

The chain couples TRBV29-1 to TRBJ2-1, with a possible D match to TRBD2 (6 bases). Germline V CDR1 and CDR2: SQVTM, ANQGSEA. This CDR3 comprises 14 residues. V lost 7 bases to trimming and J lost 0 bases, with 13 bases between them. CDR3 nucleotide sequence: TGCAGCGGATCGGGACTTCGCTCCTACAATGAGCAGTTCTTC. It specifies CSGSGLRSYNEQFF.

J is TRBJ2-1 and V is TRBV5-1, with D possibly being TRBD2 (6 bases). V lost 6 bases to trimming and J lost 8 bases, with 21 bases between them. The CDR3 is 15 amino acids. Germline CDR1 is SGHRS and CDR2 is YFSETQ. CDR3 DNA sequence: TGCGCCAGCAAAGAGGGGTCTCTGTCGGGAGATGAGCAGTTCTTC. Translation gives CASKEGSLSGDEQFF.

J is TRBJ1-2 and V is TRBV5-1, with 7 bases that match TRBD1. The germline gives CDR1 SGHRS, CDR2 YFSETQ. Trimming removed 0 bases from V and 8 bases from J; junction bases left unmatched: 7. The CDR3 contains 14 residues. CDR3 sequence reads: CASSLGDRAVGYTF. CDR3 DNA: TGCGCCAGCAGCTTGGGAGACAGGGCGGTGGGCTACACCTTC.

This clone was observed a single time. Other DNA sequences in the sample encode the same CDR3. The chain recombines TRBV5-1 with TRBJ1-3; the match to TRBD1 covers 7 bases. V lost 0 bases to trimming and J lost 1 base; unmatched junction nucleotides: 1. Germline CDR1 and CDR2: SGHRS and YFSETQ. This CDR3 contains 15 residues. The CDR3 protein is CASSLGTGSGNTIYF. The CDR3 DNA follows: TGCGCCAGCAGCTTGGGGACAGGTTCTGGAAACACCATATATTTT.

The chain uses TRBV5-1 and TRBJ1-4; D ambiguous. Looked up from germline, CDR1 is SGHRS and CDR2 is YFSETQ. The CDR3 has 15 residues. The V end was cut by 8 bases, the J end by 0 bases, with 14 bases between. CDR3: CARAQRFATNEKLFF. Here the CDR3 DNA reads TGCGCCAGAGCGCAAAGGTTTGCAACTAATGAAAAACTGTTTTTT.

The gene calls are TRBV19 and TRBJ1-5, with D unclear. Germline loops: CDR1 LNHDA, CDR2 SQIVND (reference sequence). This CDR3 is 15 amino acids long. Trimming pared 9 bases from V and 6 bases from J, leaving 21 bases between. CDR3 sequence: CASRSGDRYTQPQHF. CDR3 coding DNA: TGTGCCAGCAGATCCGGGGATCGGTATACTCAGCCCCAGCATTTT.

The genes are TRBV5-1 and TRBJ1-4, with 10 bases identical to TRBD1. Losses at the gene ends were 4 bases for V and 2 bases for J; bases not matched to a gene: 8. Germline values: CDR1 SGHRS, CDR2 YFSETQ. CDR3 length: 17 residues. CDR3 in DNA: TGCGCCAGCAGCCGGGGACAGGGGACTGCCACTAATGAAAAACTGTTTTTT. Protein product: CASSRGQGTATNEKLFF.

The chain couples TRBV5-5 to TRBJ1-5; D not resolved. CDR1 is SGHKS, CDR2 YYEKEE, per germline (reference sequence). The V end lost 4 bases, the J end lost 4 bases, and 6 bases lay between the germline ends. The CDR3 consists of 12 residues. The CDR3 region is CASSPSNQPQHF. The CDR3 nucleotides read TGTGCCAGCAGCCCGAGTAATCAGCCCCAGCATTTT. The whole variable domain, remainder taken from reference TRBV5-5 and TRBJ1-5, is DAGVTQSPTHLIKTRGQQVTLRCSPISGHKSVSWYQQVLGQGPQFIFQYYEKEERGRGNFPDRFSARQFPNYSSELNVNALLLGDSALYLCASSPSNQPQHFGDGTRLSIL.